This is a list of T cell receptor beta chains from one sample in a study of shared clonotypes between healthy human individuals. Sequencing was performed with immunoSEQ multiplex PCR; in TCRdb, only in-frame clones are kept and a portion is missing. The sample has around 1.6 million clones; under 99% are singletons. Specimen: naive CD4+ T cells sorted from blood. All receptors derive from a man aged 30-40 years in good health. Both conserved end residues are trimmed from each CDR3. A clone size is listed for some rows: how often the clone was seen (once, few, many), or a class if it is expanded.

clone_size	v_call	cdr3_aa
.	TRBV27	ASSYRTGPFDQPQH
.	TRBV2	ASMRTGYTGELF
.	TRBV2	ASSKQQLEAF
.	TRBV27	ASSPTLRDGSNQPQH
.	TRBV15	ATSRAPGTGFYEQY
once	TRBV18	ASSVGAVQETQY
.	TRBV28	ASSLEPHSNQPQH
.	TRBV11-2	ASSFLAAGEKLF
.	TRBV20-1	SANRGSEQF
few	TRBV28	ASSFLGTLGEKLF
.	TRBV5-4	ASSLKTNSYNEQF
.	TRBV7-6	ASSLRGSGEQF
.	TRBV18	ASSHNEQF
.	TRBV7-9	ASSLVAGVPSNEQF
.	TRBV21-1	ASIALTSGRPIQTEQY
once	TRBV11-1	ASSFAGVGDEQY
.	TRBV29-1	SVERVSGNYNEQF
.	TRBV6-1	ASLTPGDPSYEQY
.	TRBV28	AVKWDTGELF
.	TRBV6-5	ASKWISYNEQF
.	TRBV18	ASSPPLAGPQPDTQY
.	TRBV2	ASSRLAGLGANVLT
.	TRBV6-6	ASSRISNQPQH
.	TRBV29-1	SVEPPGRGISYNEQF
few	TRBV19	ATKGRTGDTQY
.	TRBV18	ASSPGVARYGYT
.	TRBV6-6	ASSYSPSSNQPQH
.	TRBV19	ASSIVRGLAHETQY
.	TRBV9	ASSPPAKNIQY
.	TRBV19	ASRTGRSNTGELF
.	TRBV4-3	ASSPLPGITEAF
.	TRBV7-2	ASSLAAGTGNHEQY
.	TRBV7-2	ASSLFQYEQY
.	TRBV10-2	ATSVISGNTIY
.	TRBV15	ATRRQGTLSGNTGELF
.	TRBV14	ASSLGLAGEETQY
.	TRBV28	ATPEGLAKNTGELF